The 23 T cell receptor gamma chains below all came from one sample that was sequenced in a study of γδ T cells in repeated Plasmodium falciparum infection. TCRdb ran CATT on the multiplex PCR reads. The sample yields roughly 32,000 gamma-chain clones, approximately 1.4% seen once. Bulk repertoires came from Vgamma9/Vdelta2+ or Vdelta2-negative gammadelta T cells flow-sorted from PBMC. Sequencing was performed on gamma-delta T cells from blood. These receptors were taken from a pool of human donors (malaria-infected and uninfected, not separated).

Points on this clone: A much larger clone lies a single base off, so this may be a read error. This CDR3 is also generated by other DNA sequences in the sample. The rearrangement joins TRGV4 to TRGJ1 or TRGJ2. TCRdb gives no J gene; it was assigned here by matching the DNA to germline. Germline V CDR1 and CDR2: EGSTGY, YDSYTSSV. The CDR3 length is 13 residues. This CDR3 reads CATWIGDYYKKLF. The CDR3 DNA follows: TGTGCTACCTGGATAGGGGATTATTATAAGAAACTCTTT.

As regards this clone: The protein TCRdb gives is from a much larger clone and does not agree with this DNA's translation at residue 6, likely a read error; the protein shown here comes from the DNA. The genes are TRGV9 and TRGJP. Because TCRdb records no J gene, it was assigned here through a match of the DNA to germline. Germline CDR1 reads GITISATS; CDR2 reads ISYDGTV (reference sequence). The V and J ends lost 2 bases and 6 bases, in that order; junction bases with no gene match: 16. CDR3 length equals 20 residues. CDR3 coding DNA: TGTGCCTTGTGGGAGGCCTGGTCTCTATTAGGAGAGTTGGGCAAAAAAATCAAGGTATTT. Its protein is CALWEAWSLLGELGKKIKVF.

There are a few counts of this clone. TCRdb assigns this DNA the protein of a much larger clone, which departs from its translation at residue 5; this likely reflects a read error, and the protein shown comes from translating the DNA. This sequence joins TRGV9 and TRGJP. TCRdb gives no J gene; it was assigned here by matching the DNA to germline. Germline V gene sequence: CDR1 GITISATS, CDR2 ISYDGTV (reference sequence). CDR3 size: 18 residues. The CDR3, as DNA: TGTGCCTTGTGGGGGGTGCATCTGCTGGGGTTGGGCAAAAAAATCAAGGTATTT. Translated, it gives CALWGVHLLGLGKKIKVF.

In this sample, this clone turned up many times. With only one base between it and a far larger clone, this is likely a read error. The sample has other DNA sequences that encode this CDR3 too. V is TRGV9 and J is TRGJP. The J gene, not given by TCRdb, was assigned here from a germline match of the nucleotide sequence. Germline CDR1 and CDR2: GITISATS and ISYDGTV (reference sequence). The CDR3 spans 17 residues. The CDR3 DNA reads as TGTGCCCTGTGGGAGGTGACTATCGAGTTGGGCAAAAAAATCAAGGTATTT. It encodes CALWEVTIELGKKIKVF.

In its sample, this clone was seen a few times. The amino acid sequence in TCRdb belongs to a much larger clone and departs from this DNA's translation at residue 14, likely a sequencing read error; the sequence shown is translated from the DNA. J is TRGJP and V is TRGV9. Germline matching of the DNA provided the J gene here, since TCRdb leaves it blank. The V gene's germline CDR1 is GITISATS and CDR2 ISYDGTV (reference sequence). CDR3 length equals 17 residues. Written as DNA, the CDR3 is TGTGCCTTGTGGGAAGACGTCATAGAGTTGGGCAAAAAAACCAAGGTATTT. It yields the protein CALWEDVIELGKKTKVF.

This clone was observed many times. This sample includes further DNA sequences coding for the same CDR3. The chain carries TRGV9 and TRGJP. Germline V CDR1 and CDR2: GITISATS, ISYDGTV (reference sequence). Trimming took 2 bases from V and 7 from J; bases not matched to a gene: 8. The CDR3 runs 17 residues. CDR3: CALWEALGELGKKIKVF. CDR3 in DNA: TGTGCCTTGTGGGAGGCTCTCGGGGAGTTGGGCAAAAAAATCAAGGTATTT.

A word on this clone: The protein given by TCRdb reflects a much larger clone and differs at residue 13 from this DNA's translation, likely from a read error; the protein shown is the DNA's translation. The V call is TRGV3, the J call TRGJP. No J gene was available from TCRdb, and it was assigned here by a germline match of the DNA. V trimming: 0 bases; J trimming: 23 bases; junction bases outside the gene matches: 13. Germline V lookup: CDR1 VTNTFY, CDR2 YDVSTARD (reference sequence). This CDR3 is built from 14 residues. CDR3 region: CATWDRPAGWFKVF. CDR3 in DNA: TGTGCCACCTGGGACAGGCCGGCTGGTTGGTTCAAGGTATTT.

This clone showed up just a few times. TCRdb lists the protein of a much larger clone for this DNA, which differs at residue 10, so this is likely a read error; the protein given here is translated from the DNA itself. V gene assignment gives TRGV3, but the J gene was left uncalled. Germline values: CDR1 VTNTFY, CDR2 YDVSTARD (reference sequence). The CDR3 is 13 residues long. Here the CDR3 reads CATWDTQRDNKLF. CDR3 coding DNA: TGTGCCACCTGGGACACGCAAAGAGATAATAAACTCTTT.

This clone showed up just a few times. For this DNA, TCRdb reports the protein of a much larger clone, which diverges at residue 5, most likely from a read error; the protein presented here is translated directly from the DNA. The gene calls are TRGV9 and TRGJ1 or TRGJ2. The J gene is absent in TCRdb and was assigned here via DNA matching to germline. CDR3 size: 12 residues. Trimming took 5 bases from V and 10 from J; bases not matched to a gene: 11. The germline gives CDR1 GITISATS, CDR2 ISYDGTV (reference sequence). The CDR3 protein is CALWGASEKKLF. The CDR3 nucleotides read TGTGCCTTGTGGGGGGCGAGTGAGAAGAAACTCTTT.

This clone has ten or more counts. The protein TCRdb gives is from a much larger clone and does not agree with this DNA's translation at residue 9, likely a read error; the protein shown here comes from the DNA. The J gene is TRGJ1 or TRGJ2, the V gene TRGV4. The germline gives CDR1 EGSTGY, CDR2 YDSYTSSV. J lost 8 bases, V lost 0 bases, and 10 bases had no gene match. This CDR3 contains 14 residues. Written as DNA, the CDR3 is TGTGCCACCTGGGATGGGACCGGAGCCCATAAGAAACTCTTT. This translates into CATWDGTGAHKKLF.

This clone was seen only a few times. A single base is all that separates this from a far larger clone, so a read error is likely. The V gene is TRGV3, the J gene TRGJ1 or TRGJ2. CDR1 and CDR2 from the germline V gene are VTNTFY and YDVSTARD (reference sequence). This CDR3 is 13 amino acids long. The CDR3 is CATWDMGYYKKLF. CDR3 nucleotides: TGTGCAACCTGGGACATGGGATATTATAAGAAACTCTTT.

The table lists this clone with a few counts. The TCRdb record carries a much larger clone's protein, which differs from this DNA's translation at residue 5; a read error is the likely cause, and the protein listed here is the DNA translation. The rearrangement links TRGV8 to TRGJ1 or TRGJ2. As TCRdb names no J gene, one was assigned here on the basis of a DNA match to germline. From germline, CDR1 is VENAVY and CDR2 YDSYNSRV. The CDR3 extends over 14 amino acids. This CDR3 is CATWNRASYYKKLF. In DNA, the CDR3 is TGTGCCACCTGGAATAGAGCCTCGTATTATAAGAAACTCTTT.

There are many counts of this clone. Translating this DNA gives a protein that differs at residue 7 from the TCRdb one, which belongs to a much larger clone; a read error is likely, and the protein shown is this translation. The chain employs TRGV8 and TRGJ1 or TRGJ2. The J gene, left out of TCRdb, was set here by checking the DNA against germline. Losses at the gene ends were 1 base for V and 9 bases for J; bases not matched to a gene: 9. The CDR3 spans 13 residues. Germline lookup yields CDR1 VENAVY and CDR2 YDSYNSRV. The chain's CDR3 is CATWDSRATKKLF. The CDR3 bases are TGTGCCACCTGGGATAGCCGCGCGACTAAGAAACTCTTT.

On this clone itself: TCRdb assigns this DNA the protein of a much larger clone, which departs from its translation at residue 7; this likely reflects a read error, and the protein shown comes from translating the DNA. V usage is TRGV8 and J usage is TRGJ1 or TRGJ2. No J gene was available from TCRdb, and it was assigned here by a germline match of the DNA. This CDR3 comprises 14 residues. The J segment lost 3 bases and the V segment lost 2 bases, leaving 7 bases of the junction unmatched. Germline V gene data show CDR1 as VENAVY and CDR2 as YDSYNSRV. In DNA form, the CDR3 reads TGTGCCACCTGGGATATAGAACTTTATTATAAGAAACTCTTT. This encodes CATWDIELYYKKLF.

In this sample, this clone is medium-sized. Distinct nucleotide sequences in the sample also encode this CDR3. The chain has TRGV3 and TRGJ1 or TRGJ2. Germline V gives CDR1 VTNTFY, CDR2 YDVSTARD (reference sequence). The CDR3 length is 12 residues. The V and J ends lost 4 bases and 3 bases, in that order; junction bases with no gene match: 3. The CDR3 DNA reads TGTGCCACCTGGGATACTTATTATAAGAAACTCTTT. Translated: CATWDTYYKKLF.

Note on this clone: It differs at one base from a far larger clone, so likely a read error. Different DNA sequences within this sample yield the same CDR3. This chain joins TRGV9 and TRGJ1 or TRGJ2. V was pared by 4 bases and J by 3 bases, with 6 bases of the junction left unmatched. From germline, CDR1 is GITISATS and CDR2 ISYDGTV (reference sequence). The CDR3 spans 13 residues. DNA of the CDR3: TGTGCCTTGTGGGAACCCCCTTATTATAAGAAACTCTTT. This gives the protein CALWEPPYYKKLF.

The rearrangement joins TRGV5 to TRGJ1 or TRGJ2. Assignment of the J gene here rests on matching the DNA to germline, because TCRdb gives none. Germline V lookup: CDR1 VINAFY, CDR2 YDVSNSKD. V shed 9 bases and J 0 bases; nucleotides not matched to a gene: 20. CDR3 length: 17 amino acids. Written as DNA, the CDR3 is TGTGCCACCCGGGTTCGGTTGAGTCGAGGGAATTATTATAAGAAACTCTTT. It is translated as CATRVRLSRGNYYKKLF.

Remarks on this clone: For this DNA, TCRdb reports the protein of a much larger clone, which diverges at residue 6, most likely from a read error; the protein presented here is translated directly from the DNA. The chain employs TRGV3 and TRGJP2. TCRdb does not report a J gene; here it was assigned by matching the DNA to germline references. The CDR3 is 13 residues long. Germline-derived CDR1 and CDR2 are VTNTFY and YDVSTARD (reference sequence). The ends lost 3 bases at V and 6 bases at J; junction bases unmatched: 4. CDR3 sequence reads: CATWDPGDWIKTF. In nucleotides, the CDR3 is TGTGCCACCTGGGACCCGGGTGATTGGATCAAGACGTTT.

This clone has a count of ten or more. This sample also contains other DNA sequences that code for the same CDR3. This chain joins TRGV4 and TRGJ1 or TRGJ2. Germline V gene lookup returns CDR1 EGSTGY and CDR2 YDSYTSSV. CDR3 length: 12 residues. Trimming removed 5 bases from V and 1 base from J; junction bases left unmatched: 2. This chain's CDR3 is CATWVNYYKKLF. CDR3 DNA sequence: TGTGCCACCTGGGTTAATTATTATAAGAAACTCTTT.

A note on this clone: TCRdb lists the protein of a much larger clone for this DNA, which differs at residue 8, so this is likely a read error; the protein given here is translated from the DNA itself. The V and J genes are TRGV9 and TRGJ1 or TRGJ2. As TCRdb names no J gene, one was assigned here on the basis of a DNA match to germline. Germline loops: CDR1 GITISATS, CDR2 ISYDGTV (reference sequence). CDR3 length: 11 residues. The CDR3: CALWERYRKLF. Here the CDR3 DNA reads TGTGCCTTGTGGGAGAGGTATAGGAAACTCTTT.

As regards this clone: TCRdb assigns this DNA the protein of a much larger clone, which departs from its translation at residue 4; this likely reflects a read error, and the protein shown comes from translating the DNA. V and J are TRGV9 and TRGJ1 or TRGJ2. TCRdb does not report a J gene; here it was assigned by matching the DNA to germline references. This CDR3 contains 11 residues. Germline V CDR1 and CDR2: GITISATS, ISYDGTV (reference sequence). The CDR3 DNA reads TGTGCCTTGCGGGAGGAACGTAAGAAACTCTTT. Its translation is CALREERKKLF.

Many counts were recorded for this clone. At the DNA level, this CDR3 is encoded by other sequences in the same sample as well. The chain couples TRGV2 to TRGJP2. CDR1 is EGSNGY and CDR2 is YDSYNSKV in the germline V gene. This CDR3 contains 15 residues. V was pared by 0 bases and J by 3 bases, with 4 bases of the junction left unmatched. The CDR3 spells CATWDGRGSDWIKTF. CDR3 bases: TGTGCCACCTGGGACGGGCGAGGTAGTGATTGGATCAAGACGTTT.

There are a few counts of this clone. This likely traces to a read error, being one base from a far larger clone. The sample has other DNA sequences that encode this CDR3 too. With the J gene uncalled, the V gene is TRGV9. Germline V gene data show CDR1 as GITISATS and CDR2 as ISYDGTV (reference sequence). The CDR3 consists of 17 residues. CDR3 coding DNA: TGTGCCTTGTGGGAGGCCGCCTCAGAGTTGGGCAAAAAAATCAAGGTATTC. Its protein product is CALWEAASELGKKIKVF.